The rows below give T cell receptor beta chains drawn from one sample of a study of T cell responses to AZD1222 COVID-19 vaccine. The repertoire was sequenced with immunoSEQ multiplex PCR; TCRdb's copy has only in-frame clones and lacks some. The sample records over 150,000 clones, roughly 94% being singletons. The sequencing here drew on peripheral blood, taken on day 0 of MenACWY control vaccination. These receptors originate from an adult in good health. Each CDR3 is given with its conserved first and last residue. Each record gives: V gene, D gene, J gene, clone size, CDR3 protein, CDR3 DNA. D genes are given only for firm matches. Size is omitted from some rows. Given values are once, few, many or a class for expanded clones.

v_gene: TRBV19
d_gene: TRBD2
j_gene: TRBJ2-2
abundance: few
CDR3aa: CASSGSGSTGELFF
CDR3nt: TGTGCCAGTAGCGGGAGCGGGAGCACCGGGGAGCTGTTTTTT

v_gene: TRBV2
d_gene: NA
j_gene: TRBJ1-1
abundance: NA
CDR3aa: CASGQTLNTEAFF
CDR3nt: TGTGCCAGCGGACAGACCCTTAACACTGAAGCTTTCTTT

v_gene: TRBV28
d_gene: TRBD1
j_gene: TRBJ1-1
abundance: NA
CDR3aa: CASSWDRGNTEAFF
CDR3nt: TGTGCCAGCAGTTGGGACAGGGGGAACACTGAAGCTTTCTTT

v_gene: TRBV5-1
d_gene: NA
j_gene: TRBJ1-1
abundance: NA
CDR3aa: CASSLVVTGNTEAFF
CDR3nt: TGCGCCAGCAGCTTGGTAGTGACGGGGAACACTGAAGCTTTCTTT

v_gene: TRBV2
d_gene: NA
j_gene: TRBJ2-3
abundance: NA
CDR3aa: CASKITDTQYF
CDR3nt: TGTGCCAGCAAGATCACAGATACGCAGTATTTT

v_gene: TRBV4-1
d_gene: NA
j_gene: TRBJ2-5
abundance: NA
CDR3aa: CASSPVGVQETQYF
CDR3nt: TGCGCCAGCAGCCCCGTCGGGGTGCAAGAGACCCAGTACTTC

v_gene: TRBV9
d_gene: NA
j_gene: TRBJ1-1
abundance: NA
CDR3aa: CASSERERMNTEAFF
CDR3nt: TGTGCCAGCAGCGAAAGAGAGAGAATGAACACTGAAGCTTTCTTT

v_gene: TRBV19
d_gene: TRBD1
j_gene: TRBJ1-2
abundance: NA
CDR3aa: CASSKTRSGTGLNYGYTF
CDR3nt: TGTGCCAGTAGTAAGACTCGCTCCGGGACAGGGTTGAACTATGGCTACACCTTC

v_gene: TRBV30
d_gene: NA
j_gene: TRBJ2-7
abundance: NA
CDR3aa: CAWSTQIWYEQYF
CDR3nt: TGTGCCTGGAGTACGCAGATTTGGTACGAGCAGTACTTC

v_gene: TRBV7-8
d_gene: NA
j_gene: TRBJ2-5
abundance: NA
CDR3aa: CASSLDPGGGETQYF
CDR3nt: TGTGCCAGCAGCTTAGATCCAGGGGGGGGAGAGACCCAGTACTTC

v_gene: TRBV7-7
d_gene: TRBD1
j_gene: TRBJ1-4
abundance: NA
CDR3aa: CASSWGQGSDEKLFF
CDR3nt: TGTGCTAGCAGCTGGGGACAGGGAAGCGATGAAAAACTGTTTTTT

v_gene: TRBV15
d_gene: TRBD2
j_gene: TRBJ2-1
abundance: NA
CDR3aa: CATSGTSGRAGYNEQFF
CDR3nt: TGTGCCACCAGCGGGACTAGCGGGAGGGCCGGCTACAATGAGCAGTTCTTC

v_gene: TRBV9
d_gene: NA
j_gene: TRBJ2-5
abundance: once
CDR3aa: CASSVYDEETQYF
CDR3nt: TGTGCCAGCAGCGTATACGACGAAGAGACCCAGTACTTC

v_gene: TRBV14
d_gene: NA
j_gene: TRBJ2-7
abundance: NA
CDR3aa: CASSQLLRRGDEQYF
CDR3nt: TGTGCCAGCAGCCAATTACTCCGTCGTGGTGACGAGCAGTACTTC

v_gene: TRBV5-4
d_gene: TRBD1
j_gene: TRBJ2-5
abundance: NA
CDR3aa: CASRSGTGASETQYF
CDR3nt: TGTGCCAGCAGGAGTGGGACAGGGGCCTCAGAGACCCAGTACTTC

v_gene: TRBV20-1
d_gene: NA
j_gene: TRBJ1-2
abundance: few
CDR3aa: CSASALFGGYTF
CDR3nt: TGCAGTGCTAGTGCCCTCTTTGGCGGCTACACCTTC

v_gene: TRBV24-1
d_gene: TRBD1
j_gene: TRBJ2-7
abundance: once
CDR3aa: CATTDRGVGYEQYF
CDR3nt: TGTGCCACCACAGACAGGGGGGTTGGTTACGAGCAGTACTTC

v_gene: TRBV7-6
d_gene: NA
j_gene: TRBJ1-1
abundance: NA
CDR3aa: CASSLGTEAFF
CDR3nt: TGTGCCAGCAGCTTAGGGACTGAAGCTTTCTTT

v_gene: TRBV3-1/TRBV3-2
d_gene: TRBD1
j_gene: TRBJ1-1
abundance: NA
CDR3aa: CASRDRVVENTEAFF
CDR3nt: TGTGCCAGCAGGGACAGGGTTGTGGAGAACACTGAAGCTTTCTTT

v_gene: TRBV28
d_gene: TRBD1
j_gene: TRBJ2-5
abundance: NA
CDR3aa: CASIQTGDETQYF
CDR3nt: TGTGCCAGCATACAAACAGGGGACGAGACCCAGTACTTC

v_gene: TRBV11-2
d_gene: TRBD1
j_gene: TRBJ1-2
abundance: NA
CDR3aa: CASSLEGQGIDGYTF
CDR3nt: TGTGCCAGCAGCTTAGAGGGACAGGGGATAGATGGCTACACCTTC

v_gene: TRBV5-1
d_gene: NA
j_gene: TRBJ1-3
abundance: NA
CDR3aa: CASSLGLWSGNTIYF
CDR3nt: TGCGCCAGCAGCTTGGGGTTGTGGAGTGGAAACACCATATATTTT

v_gene: TRBV29-1
d_gene: NA
j_gene: TRBJ2-6
abundance: NA
CDR3aa: CSAQVSGANVLTF
CDR3nt: TGCAGCGCCCAGGTCTCTGGGGCCAACGTCCTGACTTTC

v_gene: TRBV10-3
d_gene: TRBD2
j_gene: TRBJ2-2
abundance: NA
CDR3aa: CAISSSGKGTGELFF
CDR3nt: TGTGCCATCAGTTCTAGCGGGAAGGGCACCGGGGAGCTGTTTTTT

v_gene: TRBV9
d_gene: TRBD1
j_gene: TRBJ1-2
abundance: NA
CDR3aa: CASSGPTFRDSFIYGYTF
CDR3nt: TGTGCCAGCTCAGGGCCCACCTTCCGGGACAGTTTTATTTATGGCTACACCTTC

v_gene: TRBV6-2/TRBV6-3
d_gene: NA
j_gene: TRBJ1-5
abundance: NA
CDR3aa: CASSRSYSNQPQHF
CDR3nt: TGTGCCAGCAGTCGCTCTTATAGCAATCAGCCCCAGCATTTT

v_gene: TRBV6-2/TRBV6-3
d_gene: NA
j_gene: TRBJ1-1
abundance: NA
CDR3aa: CASSSGHDTEAFF
CDR3nt: TGTGCCAGCAGTTCGGGACACGACACTGAAGCTTTCTTT

v_gene: TRBV27
d_gene: TRBD1
j_gene: TRBJ1-2
abundance: once
CDR3aa: CASSHGTGYGYTF
CDR3nt: TGTGCCAGCAGTCATGGGACAGGCTATGGCTACACCTTC

v_gene: TRBV7-2
d_gene: NA
j_gene: TRBJ2-6
abundance: NA
CDR3aa: CASSLHSGANVLTF
CDR3nt: TGTGCCAGCAGCTTGCACTCTGGGGCCAACGTCCTGACTTTC

v_gene: TRBV4-2
d_gene: TRBD1
j_gene: TRBJ1-5
abundance: NA
CDR3aa: CASSQGPGTAQHF
CDR3nt: TGTGCCAGCAGCCAAGGACCGGGGACAGCCCAGCATTTT

v_gene: TRBV7-2
d_gene: TRBD2
j_gene: TRBJ2-1
abundance: NA
CDR3aa: CASSLALSGREWFF
CDR3nt: TGTGCCAGCAGCTTAGCGCTTAGCGGGAGGGAATGGTTCTTC

v_gene: TRBV10-3
d_gene: TRBD1
j_gene: TRBJ1-2
abundance: NA
CDR3aa: CAISLRDRVEDGYTF
CDR3nt: TGTGCCATCAGTCTCCGGGACAGGGTTGAGGATGGCTACACCTTC

v_gene: TRBV27
d_gene: NA
j_gene: TRBJ1-5
abundance: NA
CDR3aa: CASSLTQWAKPQHF
CDR3nt: TGTGCCAGCAGTTTAACCCAATGGGCCAAGCCCCAGCATTTT

v_gene: TRBV5-5
d_gene: NA
j_gene: TRBJ1-2
abundance: NA
CDR3aa: CASSLAYGGGYGYTF
CDR3nt: TGTGCCAGCAGCTTGGCCTATGGAGGGGGCTATGGCTACACCTTC

v_gene: TRBV18
d_gene: TRBD1
j_gene: TRBJ1-5
abundance: NA
CDR3aa: CASSGTGEDQPQHF
CDR3nt: TGTGCCAGCTCGGGGACAGGGGAAGATCAGCCCCAGCATTTT

v_gene: TRBV7-2
d_gene: NA
j_gene: TRBJ2-5
abundance: NA
CDR3aa: CASSSQGRETQYF
CDR3nt: TGTGCCAGCAGCTCACAGGGTCGCGAGACCCAGTACTTC

v_gene: TRBV12-3/TRBV12-4
d_gene: NA
j_gene: TRBJ1-6
abundance: NA
CDR3aa: CASSLGNNSPLHF
CDR3nt: TGTGCCAGCAGTTTAGGAAATAATTCACCCCTCCACTTT

v_gene: TRBV19
d_gene: NA
j_gene: TRBJ1-5
abundance: NA
CDR3aa: CASSIAGVVAQPQHF
CDR3nt: TGTGCCAGTAGTATAGCAGGGGTTGTTGCTCAGCCCCAGCATTTT

v_gene: TRBV10-3
d_gene: TRBD1
j_gene: TRBJ2-5
abundance: NA
CDR3aa: CAISDQDRGSQYF
CDR3nt: TGTGCCATCAGTGATCAGGACAGGGGTTCCCAGTACTTC

v_gene: TRBV9
d_gene: NA
j_gene: TRBJ2-1
abundance: NA
CDR3aa: CASSGLSGGRLPSEQFF
CDR3nt: TGTGCCAGCAGCGGGCTCTCTGGGGGGAGATTGCCCAGTGAGCAGTTCTTC

v_gene: TRBV2
d_gene: NA
j_gene: TRBJ1-1
abundance: NA
CDR3aa: CASGRDTEAFF
CDR3nt: TGTGCCAGCGGGAGGGACACTGAAGCTTTCTTT

v_gene: TRBV11-2
d_gene: NA
j_gene: TRBJ2-5
abundance: NA
CDR3aa: CASSLVGETQYF
CDR3nt: TGTGCCAGCAGCTTAGTCGGGGAGACCCAGTACTTC

v_gene: TRBV11-2
d_gene: NA
j_gene: TRBJ2-1
abundance: NA
CDR3aa: CASRPGNSEQFF
CDR3nt: TGTGCCAGCAGACCAGGGAATTCTGAGCAGTTCTTC

v_gene: TRBV19
d_gene: TRBD2
j_gene: TRBJ2-3
abundance: NA
CDR3aa: CASSPLAGGADTQYF
CDR3nt: TGTGCCAGTAGTCCACTAGCGGGAGGCGCAGATACGCAGTATTTT

v_gene: TRBV6-1
d_gene: NA
j_gene: TRBJ1-2
abundance: NA
CDR3aa: CASSEALRAGYTF
CDR3nt: TGTGCCAGCAGTGAAGCGTTGCGGGCTGGCTACACCTTC

v_gene: TRBV2
d_gene: NA
j_gene: TRBJ1-1
abundance: NA
CDR3aa: CASSVAPGGNTEAFF
CDR3nt: TGTGCCAGCAGTGTGGCTCCGGGGGGGAACACTGAAGCTTTCTTT

v_gene: TRBV28
d_gene: TRBD1
j_gene: TRBJ1-5
abundance: NA
CDR3aa: CATRGAQSPQHF
CDR3nt: TGTGCCACCAGGGGGGCCCAATCGCCCCAGCATTTT

v_gene: TRBV21-1
d_gene: NA
j_gene: TRBJ2-5
abundance: NA
CDR3aa: CASSLKGLVKETQYF
CDR3nt: TGTGCCAGCAGCCTCAAAGGGCTGGTCAAAGAGACCCAGTACTTC

v_gene: TRBV5-1
d_gene: TRBD1
j_gene: TRBJ2-1
abundance: NA
CDR3aa: CASSLGAGTGGYNEQFF
CDR3nt: TGCGCCAGCAGCTTGGGGGCCGGGACAGGGGGCTACAATGAGCAGTTCTTC

v_gene: TRBV27
d_gene: NA
j_gene: TRBJ2-1
abundance: NA
CDR3aa: CASSPWGAYNEQFF
CDR3nt: TGTGCCAGCAGTCCCTGGGGCGCCTACAATGAGCAGTTCTTC

v_gene: TRBV30
d_gene: TRBD1
j_gene: TRBJ1-5
abundance: NA
CDR3aa: CAWSQGASNQPQHF
CDR3nt: TGTGCCTGGAGTCAGGGGGCCAGCAATCAGCCCCAGCATTTT

v_gene: TRBV27
d_gene: NA
j_gene: TRBJ1-1
abundance: NA
CDR3aa: CASSLGRGERTTEAFF
CDR3nt: TGTGCCAGCAGTCTAGGCCGCGGGGAAAGGACCACTGAAGCTTTCTTT

v_gene: TRBV19
d_gene: TRBD2
j_gene: TRBJ2-1
abundance: NA
CDR3aa: CASGLAEAPTSQQFF
CDR3nt: TGTGCCAGTGGACTAGCGGAGGCCCCGACGAGTCAGCAGTTCTTC

v_gene: TRBV9
d_gene: TRBD1
j_gene: TRBJ1-2
abundance: NA
CDR3aa: CASYGTGGNYGYTF
CDR3nt: TGTGCCAGCTATGGGACAGGGGGGAACTATGGCTACACCTTC

v_gene: TRBV24-1
d_gene: NA
j_gene: TRBJ1-5
abundance: NA
CDR3aa: CATSDLDSIQPQHF
CDR3nt: TGTGCCACCAGTGATCTTGACAGTATCCAGCCCCAGCATTTT

v_gene: TRBV27
d_gene: NA
j_gene: TRBJ1-5
abundance: NA
CDR3aa: CASSSSQGNQPQHF
CDR3nt: TGTGCCAGCAGTTCCAGCCAAGGGAATCAGCCCCAGCATTTT

v_gene: TRBV7-3
d_gene: TRBD2
j_gene: TRBJ2-6
abundance: NA
CDR3aa: CASSLAGVANVLTF
CDR3nt: TGTGCCAGCAGCTTAGCGGGAGTAGCCAACGTCCTGACTTTC

v_gene: TRBV24-1
d_gene: NA
j_gene: TRBJ2-7
abundance: NA
CDR3aa: CATSDSATTGNYEQYF
CDR3nt: TGTGCCACCAGTGATTCGGCCACGACAGGAAACTACGAGCAGTACTTC